This is a list of T cell receptor beta chains from one sample in a study of T cells in Graves' hyperthyroidism and ophthalmopathy. TCRdb redid the calling of the multiplex PCR reads with MiXCR, one entry per CDR3 protein. The sample lists approximately 320,000 distinct CDR3 sequences; 16% were seen once. The sequencing sample was made of blood. These receptors were collected from a man aged 30 to 39 with Graves' hyperthyroidism. CDR3s include the opening cysteine and the closing phenylalanine or tryptophan. A D gene is named only where the DNA matches it firmly. Expanded clones are given a class, and other clones once, few, many or no size at all.

j_gene,v_gene,d_gene,abundance,CDR3nt,CDR3aa
TRBJ1-2,TRBV28,.,many,TGTGCCACGGGGGCCCCTAACTATGGCTACACCTTC,CATGAPNYGYTF
TRBJ2-5,TRBV12-3/TRBV12-4,TRBD2,many,TGTGCCAGCAGTTTTCCCCTAGCGGGAGCAGAGACCCAGTACTTC,CASSFPLAGAETQYF
TRBJ2-3,TRBV4-1,.,few,TGCGCCAGCAGCCCGACGGGCGAGTCGCAGTATTTT,CASSPTGESQYF
TRBJ1-1,TRBV20-1,.,few,TGCAGTGCTCCGAGGCAGGCGAACACTGAAGCTTTCTTT,CSAPRQANTEAFF
TRBJ2-3,TRBV4-2,TRBD2,.,TGTGCCACCAAAGCGGGGGGGAACCCTCGAACTAGCACAGATACGCAGTATTTT,CATKAGGNPRTSTDTQYF
TRBJ1-2,TRBV7-2,.,many,TGTGCCAGCAGCCTTATTTTACCCTATGGCTACACCTTC,CASSLILPYGYTF
TRBJ2-3,TRBV3-1,.,many,TGTGCCAGCAGCCCTGCACGGAGTACGCAGTATTTT,CASSPARSTQYF
TRBJ2-1,TRBV14,.,few,TGTGCCAGCAGCCGCCAGGATCTCCGGGGCGGGCAGTTCTTC,CASSRQDLRGGQFF
TRBJ1-5,TRBV12-5,.,few,TGTGCTAGTGGTCTACTTGATCAGCCCCAGCATTTT,CASGLLDQPQHF
TRBJ2-1,TRBV7-9,TRBD2,many,TGTGCCAGCAGCTTAGCCACCAGGACTAGCGGATTGATAGGGAATGAGCAGTTCTTC,CASSLATRTSGLIGNEQFF
TRBJ1-4,TRBV5-1,.,.,TGCGCCAGCAGCTTACAGCCTCCAAGTGAAAAACTGTTTTTT,CASSLQPPSEKLFF
TRBJ1-1,TRBV29-1,.,many,TGCAGCGTGTTGACAGGTGATGAAGCTTTCTTT,CSVLTGDEAFF
TRBJ1-5,TRBV27,.,many,TGTGCCAGCAGTGAAAGGGTCGGACAGCCCCAGCATTTT,CASSERVGQPQHF
TRBJ2-7,TRBV20-1,TRBD1,many,TGCAGTGCTATTACAGGGGGACTGTCAACCTACGAGCAGTACTTC,CSAITGGLSTYEQYF
TRBJ1-4,TRBV2,.,many,TGTGCCAGACAGACGGGATGGGCCAGCATCGAAAAACTGTTTTTT,CARQTGWASIEKLFF
TRBJ2-7,TRBV6-1,.,few,TGTGCCAGCAGTGACTCTGGGAACTACGAGCAGTACTTC,CASSDSGNYEQYF
TRBJ2-7,TRBV10-3,TRBD1,.,TGTGCCGCCAGGGACAGGGAAGGATACGAGCAGTACTTC,CAARDREGYEQYF
TRBJ2-1,TRBV9,TRBD1,.,TGTGCCAGCAGCGTGGACCGGGACAGGGGCCCCGGGGAGCAGTTCTTC,CASSVDRDRGPGEQFF
TRBJ2-2,TRBV30,.,many,TGTGCCTGGACAGGGGCGAATTTGGGGGAGCTGTTTTTT,CAWTGANLGELFF
TRBJ2-1,TRBV7-8,TRBD2,many,TGTGCCAGCAGCTCACTAAACCCCTATGGGACTAGCGGATACAATGAGCAGTTCTTC,CASSSLNPYGTSGYNEQFF
TRBJ2-7,TRBV5-1,.,few,TGCGCCAGCAGGTCCCTTTCTTACGAGCAGTACTTC,CASRSLSYEQYF
TRBJ1-5,TRBV24-1,.,.,TGTGCCACCAGTGACTGGGGGGCGGCGCAGCCCCAGCATTTT,CATSDWGAAQPQHF
TRBJ1-1,TRBV7-9,.,.,TGTGCCAGCAGCTTGAGGGGATTGGCTGAAGCTTTCTTT,CASSLRGLAEAFF
TRBJ2-5,TRBV7-8,.,many,TGTGCCAGCAGCCTACAGGGATTGGGAGAGACCCAGTACTTC,CASSLQGLGETQYF
TRBJ2-1,TRBV12-3/TRBV12-4,.,many,TGTGCCAGCAGTTCCACTCGGGACGGAGGGAATGAGCAGTTCTTC,CASSSTRDGGNEQFF
TRBJ2-7,TRBV19,.,few,TGTGCCAGTAGTATAGCGGCAGGGGGGAGCTCCTACGAGCAGTACTTC,CASSIAAGGSSYEQYF
TRBJ1-6,TRBV11-2,.,many,TGTGCCAGCAGCTTAGATCCGAGCGCACCCCTCCACTTT,CASSLDPSAPLHF
TRBJ1-1,TRBV24-1,TRBD1,.,TGTGCCACCAGTGATTTGGACAGGGGGCCTTTCTTT,CATSDLDRGPFF
TRBJ2-4,TRBV11-3,.,many,TGTGCCAGCAGCCCAGGGCCTAACATTCAGTACTTC,CASSPGPNIQYF
TRBJ2-7,TRBV11-2,.,many,TGTGCCAGCAGCTTTGGGGGTAACGAGCAGTACTTC,CASSFGGNEQYF
TRBJ2-7,TRBV7-9,TRBD1,.,TGTGCCAGCAGCCTAGCAGGGACAGGGAACTACGAGCAGTACTTC,CASSLAGTGNYEQYF
TRBJ2-2,TRBV3-1,TRBD1,.,TGTGCCAGCAGCCCACAGGGGGGCACCGGGGAGCTGTTTTTT,CASSPQGGTGELFF
TRBJ2-4,TRBV18,TRBD1,many,TGTGCCAGCTCACCGGGACAGAGCCAAAACATTCAGTACTTC,CASSPGQSQNIQYF
TRBJ2-2,TRBV7-2,TRBD1,many,TGTGCCAGCAGCTCCCCCCGACAGGGCTTACGGTACACCGGGGAGCTGTTTTTT,CASSSPRQGLRYTGELFF
TRBJ2-4,TRBV4-2,TRBD2,.,TGTGCCAGCAGCCAAGAAGGGACTAGCGGGGTGGGAAACATTCAGTACTTC,CASSQEGTSGVGNIQYF
TRBJ1-3,TRBV12-3/TRBV12-4,.,many,TGTGCCACCCTGGTGGTCGCCTCTGGAAACACCATATATTTT,CATLVVASGNTIYF
TRBJ2-5,TRBV11-2,TRBD2,.,TGTGCCAGCAGCCGGGCTAGCGGGAGGAGTGATGAGACCCAGTACTTC,CASSRASGRSDETQYF
TRBJ1-4,TRBV6-1,.,.,TGTGCCAGCACCCTAAGTATTGAGGGTGTAAGAAAACTGTTTTTT,CASTLSIEGVRKLFF
TRBJ2-5,TRBV6-1,TRBD1,many,TGTGCCAGCAGTGAAGAGGGACAGGACGACCCAAAATCGGAGACCCAGTACTTC,CASSEEGQDDPKSETQYF
TRBJ1-4,TRBV6-2/TRBV6-3,.,few,TGTGCCAGCAGACACAGGGCAACTAATGAAAAACTGTTTTTT,CASRHRATNEKLFF